The 16 T cell receptor beta chains presented below share a single source sample, sequenced in a study of CD8+ T cells in alopecia areata. Isolated RNA was reverse transcribed into cDNA used as the sequencing template. Repertoires were generated with immunoSEQ multiplex PCR, while TCRdb's copy carries only in-frame clones and drops some. The sample comprises 61,000 or so clones, about 96% of which are singletons, and roughly 25% rests with the top ten. The specimen comprised CD8+ T cells sorted from blood, sampled at week 0. These receptors were collected from a human donor with alopecia areata.

The chain uses TRBV4-1 and TRBJ1-1; no definite D call. The CDR3 has 13 residues. With 0 bases removed from V and 7 bases from J, the gap between germline ends came to 9 bases. Germline CDR1 reads MGHRA; CDR2 reads YSYEKL. Here the CDR3 DNA reads TGCGCCAGCAGCCAAGATAGTGCAGGTGAAGCTTTCTTT. The encoded protein is CASSQDSAGEAFF.

Only one count was recorded for this clone. The chain links TRBV5-4 to TRBJ2-1; a weak D match, TRBD2 (6 bases). The CDR3 has 14 amino acids. V lost 3 bases and J 8 bases, leaving 15 bases between the germline ends. From germline, CDR1 is SGHNT and CDR2 YYREEE (reference sequence). The DNA for the CDR3 is TGTGCCAGCAGCTGGGGGACTGGACGACATGAGCAGTTCTTC. Translating gives CASSWGTGRHEQFF.

V is TRBV5-1 and J is TRBJ2-7; TRBD1 agrees at 8 bases. The CDR3 extends over 13 amino acids. V was pared by 4 bases and J by 6 bases, with 6 bases of the junction left unmatched. From germline, CDR1 is SGHRS and CDR2 YFSETQ. CDR3: CASSGGQGAEQYF. The CDR3 DNA follows: TGCGCCAGCAGCGGAGGACAGGGCGCCGAGCAGTACTTC.

This rearrangement joins TRBV5-1 to TRBJ2-5; TRBD2 matches at 9 bases. The CDR3 is 18 amino acids. J was trimmed by 1 base and V by 1 base; bases with no gene match: 11. The V gene's germline CDR1 is SGHRS and CDR2 YFSETQ. The CDR3 region has the DNA TGCGCCAGCAGCTTGATCGGCGGGGGGGCACTCTTCCAAGAGACCCAGTACTTC. Translating it yields CASSLIGGGALFQETQYF.

This clone was picked up one time. This chain uses TRBV6-4 with TRBJ2-7; the match to TRBD1 covers 7 bases. V was clipped by 6 bases and J by 0 bases; unmatched bases: 5. CDR1 and CDR2 (germline): MRHNA, SNTAGT. This CDR3 is 14 amino acids long. In DNA, the CDR3 is TGTGCCAGCAGCCCGACAGGGAGCTCCTACGAGCAGTACTTC. Translating gives CASSPTGSSYEQYF.

The gene calls are TRBV7-2 and TRBJ1-5; 7 positions agree with TRBD1. The CDR3 is 16 amino acids. Per germline, CDR1 SGHTA and CDR2 FQGNSA. V trimming: 5 bases; J trimming: 2 bases; junction bases outside the gene matches: 9. The CDR3 region has the DNA TGTGCCAGCAGCCCCATCCCAGGGGGTGGCAATCAGCCCCAGCATTTT. It translates to CASSPIPGGGNQPQHF.

In this sample, this clone turned up once. The chain carries TRBV6-6 and TRBJ2-7; D is uncertain. Per the germline V gene, CDR1 is MNHNY and CDR2 is SVGAGI (reference sequence). The CDR3 is 13 residues long. V gave up 0 bases and J gave up 3 bases, with 6 bases separating them. For the CDR3, the DNA is TGTGCCAGCAGTTACTCACGCAACTACGAGCAGTACTTC. Residues: CASSYSRNYEQYF.

To note about this clone: One end of the junction is discordant with germline, which a read error may explain. The rearrangement uses TRBV7-7 and TRBJ2-5; D not resolved. Looked up from germline, CDR1 is SSHAT and CDR2 is FNYEAQ (reference sequence). This CDR3 is 14 amino acids long. For the CDR3, the DNA is TGTGCTAGCAGCCCGGTCTTGGGTGCAGGGACCCAGTACTTC. Translated: CASSPVLGAGTQYF.

This clone was seen only once. The chain is built from TRBV7-8 and TRBJ1-4, with 7 nucleotides matching TRBD1. Germline trimming cut 6 bases from V and 4 bases from J; bases unmatched to any gene: 5. CDR3 size: 14 residues. Germline V lookup: CDR1 SGHVS, CDR2 FQNEAQ. CDR3 nucleotides: TGTGCCAGCAGTCTCAGGGGGTTTAATGAAAAACTGTTTTTT. Its protein is CASSLRGFNEKLFF. Filled out from reference TRBV7-8 and TRBJ1-4, the complete variable domain reads GAGVSQSPRYKVAKRGQDVALRCDPISGHVSLFWYQQALGQGPEFLTYFQNEAQLDKSGLPSDRFFAERPEGSVSTLKIQRTQQEDSAVYLCASSLRGFNEKLFFGSGTQLSVL.

This chain links TRBV7-9 with TRBJ2-7, with D maybe TRBD1 (5 bases). The CDR3 sequence is 14 residues long. Trimming removed 1 base at V and 0 bases at J, with 7 bases between. The germline V gene has CDR1 SEHNR and CDR2 FQNEAQ (reference sequence). The CDR3 here is CASSLEGISYEQYF. The DNA for the CDR3 is TGTGCCAGCAGCTTAGAGGGGATCTCCTACGAGCAGTACTTC.

This clone is a singleton in its sample. The chain joins TRBV23-1 to TRBJ1-1; possible D gene TRBD1, 5 bases. Being an ORF, TRBV23-1 has a function that is uncertain. Trimming removed 6 bases from V and 0 bases from J, with 14 bases in between. There are 15 residues in the CDR3. CDR3 sequence (DNA): TGCGCCAGCAGCCCCCAGGGTCTCGTGAACACTGAAGCTTTCTTT. Its protein is CASSPQGLVNTEAFF.

The chain is built from TRBV27 and TRBJ2-3; no definite D call. From germline, CDR1 is MNHEY and CDR2 SMNVEV (reference sequence). CDR3 length equals 15 residues. V lost 2 bases to trimming and J lost 0 bases, with 9 bases between them. DNA of the CDR3: TGTGCCAGCAGTTTACTCGCAGGCAGCACAGATACGCAGTATTTT. Translating gives CASSLLAGSTDTQYF.

This clone has only one observation. The J gene is TRBJ2-2, the V gene TRBV2; D is ambiguous. Germline CDR1 is SNHLY and CDR2 is FYNNEI. V lost 8 bases to trimming and J lost 0 bases, with 16 bases between them. This CDR3 has 16 residues. CDR3 loop: CASADPRPPNTGELFF. The CDR3 DNA reads TGTGCCAGCGCGGACCCGCGCCCCCCGAACACCGGGGAGCTGTTTTTT.

The J gene is TRBJ2-1, the V gene TRBV7-6, with 10 bases aligning to TRBD1. The length of the CDR3 is 15 residues. Germline V lookup: CDR1 SGHVS, CDR2 FNYEAQ. The junction had 5 bases not matched to a gene; V was cut back by 4 bases and J by 5 bases. Here the CDR3 DNA reads TGTGCCAGCAGCTCCGCGGACAGGGGGAACAATGAGCAGTTCTTC. The encoded protein is CASSSADRGNNEQFF.

The chain joins TRBV9 to TRBJ1-1; D is unresolved. With 0 bases removed from V and 5 bases from J, the gap between germline ends came to 8 bases. Per the germline V gene, CDR1 is SGDLS and CDR2 is YYNGEE. There are 13 residues in the CDR3. CDR3 DNA: TGTGCCAGCAGCGTAGCTGGGGAAACTGAAGCTTTCTTT. Translated: CASSVAGETEAFF.

The rearrangement links TRBV2 to TRBJ1-5; D is unresolved. V gave up 3 bases and J gave up 4 bases, with 7 bases separating them. In germline, CDR1 is SNHLY, CDR2 FYNNEI. CDR3 length equals 13 residues. Here the CDR3 reads CASSEDPNQPQHF. CDR3 nucleotides: TGTGCCAGCAGTGAGGACCCTAATCAGCCCCAGCATTTT.